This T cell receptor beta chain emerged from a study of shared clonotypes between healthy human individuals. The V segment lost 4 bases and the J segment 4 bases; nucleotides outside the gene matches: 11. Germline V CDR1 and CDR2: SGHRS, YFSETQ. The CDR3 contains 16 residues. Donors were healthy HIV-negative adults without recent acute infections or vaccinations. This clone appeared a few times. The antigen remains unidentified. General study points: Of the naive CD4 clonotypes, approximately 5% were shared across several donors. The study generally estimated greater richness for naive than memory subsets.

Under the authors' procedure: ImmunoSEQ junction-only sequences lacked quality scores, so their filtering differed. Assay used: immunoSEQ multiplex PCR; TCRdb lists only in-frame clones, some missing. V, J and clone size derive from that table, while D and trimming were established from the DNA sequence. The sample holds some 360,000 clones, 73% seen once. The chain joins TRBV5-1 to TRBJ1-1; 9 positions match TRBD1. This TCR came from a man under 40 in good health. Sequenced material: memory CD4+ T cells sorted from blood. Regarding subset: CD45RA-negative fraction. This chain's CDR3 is CASSATGTGLGTEAFF. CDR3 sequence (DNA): TGCGCCAGCAGCGCAACCGGGACAGGGTTAGGCACTGAAGCTTTCTTT. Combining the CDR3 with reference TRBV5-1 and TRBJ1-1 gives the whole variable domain KAGVTQTPRYLIKTRGQQVTLSCSPISGHRSVSWYQQTPGQGLQFLFEYFSETQRNKGNFPGRFSGRQFSNSRSEMNVSTLELGDSALYLCASSATGTGLGTEAFFGQGTRLTVV.